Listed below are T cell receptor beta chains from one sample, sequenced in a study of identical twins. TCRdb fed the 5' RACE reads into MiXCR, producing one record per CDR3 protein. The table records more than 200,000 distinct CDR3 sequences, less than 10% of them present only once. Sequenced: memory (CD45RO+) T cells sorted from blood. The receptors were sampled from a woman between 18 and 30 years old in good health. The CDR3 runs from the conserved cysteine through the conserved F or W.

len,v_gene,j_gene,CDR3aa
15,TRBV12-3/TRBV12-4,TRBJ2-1,CASTPGGGGASEQFF
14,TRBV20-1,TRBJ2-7,CSAREDGLAYEQYF
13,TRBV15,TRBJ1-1,CATSRDRMAEAFF
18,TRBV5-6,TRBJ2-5,CASSFSLESGKAGETQYF
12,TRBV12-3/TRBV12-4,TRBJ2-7,CASEGSSYEQYF
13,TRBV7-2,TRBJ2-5,CASSLNSRETQYF
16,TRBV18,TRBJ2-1,CASSLSGGRSYNEQFF
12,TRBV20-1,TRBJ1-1,CSATQGLSEAFF
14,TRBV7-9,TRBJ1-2,CASSLQQGARGYTF
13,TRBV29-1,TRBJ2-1,CSVSTYLGREQFF
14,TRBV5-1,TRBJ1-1,CASSLGAMGTEAFF
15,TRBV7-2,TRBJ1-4,CASSLNPATNEKLFF
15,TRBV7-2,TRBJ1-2,CASSLGTTGSGGYTF
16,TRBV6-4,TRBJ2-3,CASSPQGGVGADTQYF
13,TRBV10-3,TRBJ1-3,CASTGTGRNTIYF
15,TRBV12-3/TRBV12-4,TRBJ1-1,CASRPHRQVGTEAFF
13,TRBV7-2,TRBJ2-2,CASSLGRTGELFF
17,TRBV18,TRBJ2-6,CASSPYQSGAGANVLTF
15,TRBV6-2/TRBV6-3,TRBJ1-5,CASGPGSLRSQPQHF
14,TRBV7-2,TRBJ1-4,CASSVVAGNEKLFF
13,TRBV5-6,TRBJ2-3,CASSTRLTDTQYF
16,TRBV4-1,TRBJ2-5,CASSQGTSGFQETQYF
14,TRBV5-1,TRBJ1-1,CASSFSGEGTEAFF
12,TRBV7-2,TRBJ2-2,CASTSGTGELFF
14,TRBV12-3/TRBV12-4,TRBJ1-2,CASSLGTASYGYTF
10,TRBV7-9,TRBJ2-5,CASNGETQYF
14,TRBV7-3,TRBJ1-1,CASSLARENTEAFF
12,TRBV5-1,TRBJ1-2,CASSSGDYGYTF
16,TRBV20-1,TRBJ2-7,CSARKRRGRTNYEQYF
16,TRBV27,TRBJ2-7,CASSLRGGQAPNEQYF
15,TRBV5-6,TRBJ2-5,CASSPRLAVQETQYF
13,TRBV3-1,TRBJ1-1,CASSQGGGPEAFF
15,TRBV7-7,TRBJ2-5,CASSFSTSGEETQYF
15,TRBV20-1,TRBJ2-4,CSAAGTLIAKNIQYF
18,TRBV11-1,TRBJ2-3,CASSKSGTGVPSTDTQYF
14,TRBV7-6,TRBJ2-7,CASSSTGRGYEQYF
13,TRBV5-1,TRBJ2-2,CASSLVPTGELFF
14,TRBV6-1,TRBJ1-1,CASLRTELNTEAFF
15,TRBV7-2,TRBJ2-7,CASSPTSGRLYEQYF
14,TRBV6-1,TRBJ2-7,CASKSIAGSYEQYF
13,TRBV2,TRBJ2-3,CATGTGEGDTQYF